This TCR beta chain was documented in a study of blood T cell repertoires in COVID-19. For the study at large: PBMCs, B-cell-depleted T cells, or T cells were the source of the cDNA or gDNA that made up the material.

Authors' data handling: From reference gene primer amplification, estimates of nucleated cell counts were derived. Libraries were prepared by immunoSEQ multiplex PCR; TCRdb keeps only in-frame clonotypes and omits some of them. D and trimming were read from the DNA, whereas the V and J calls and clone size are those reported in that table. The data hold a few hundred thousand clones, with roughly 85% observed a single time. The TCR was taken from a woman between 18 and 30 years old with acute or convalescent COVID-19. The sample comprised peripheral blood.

Written as DNA, the CDR3 is TGTGCCAGCAGCCCCCAGGCTGCTGGAAACACCATATATTTT. It encodes CASSPQAAGNTIYF. V usage is TRBV9 and J usage is TRBJ1-3, with D unclear. Trimming took off 4 bases at V and 2 bases at J, with 10 bases between the two ends. Germline assignment: CDR1 SGDLS and CDR2 YYNGEE. The CDR3 contains 14 residues.